This passage covers 26 T cell receptor beta chains from one sample sequenced in a study of T cell repertoires in cytomegalovirus infection. TCRdb reprocessed the reads with MiXCR, giving one entry per CDR3 protein. The sample lists about a million distinct CDR3 sequences; 25% to 40% were seen once. Their antigens remain unidentified. Sequenced here: cultured CD8+ T cells from PBMCs, sampled from culture after CMV antigen stimulation. The receptors shown here come from a human donor in good health (CMV status not recorded). Some clones in this sample may be carry-over from other donors' samples.

V gene TRBV6-5 combines with J gene TRBJ2-3; D possibly corresponds to TRBD2 (5 bases). The CDR3 sequence is 17 residues long. Germline CDR1 MNHEY, CDR2 SVGAGI. The germline V and J ends were trimmed by 0 bases and 2 bases, with 15 bases remaining between them. The DNA of the CDR3 is TGTGCCAGCAGTTACTCCACCGGGGATATATACACAGATACGCAGTATTTT. Translated, it gives CASSYSTGDIYTDTQYF.

The J gene is TRBJ1-6, the V gene TRBV6-2 or TRBV6-3, with 7 bases that match TRBD1. The J segment lost 6 bases and the V segment lost 7 bases, leaving 6 bases of the junction unmatched. The CDR3 spans 14 residues. Germline CDR1 reads MNHEY; CDR2 reads SVGEGT. CDR3 nucleotides: TGTGCCAGCAACGACAGGGCACGTAATTCACCCCTCCACTTT. Translating gives CASNDRARNSPLHF.

The chain joins TRBV3-1 to TRBJ1-1; maybe TRBD1 (6 bases). V gave up 0 bases and J gave up 4 bases, with 12 bases separating them. Germline CDR1 reads LGHDT; CDR2 reads YNNKEL (reference sequence). The length of the CDR3 is 15 residues. The CDR3 is CASSQDWQGPTEAFF. The CDR3 DNA is TGTGCCAGCAGCCAAGATTGGCAGGGGCCCACTGAAGCTTTCTTT. Drawing the rest from reference TRBV3-1 and TRBJ1-1, the complete variable domain is DTAVSQTPKYLVTQMGNDKSIKCEQNLGHDTMYWYKQDSKKFLKIMFSYNNKELIINETVPNRFSPKSPDKAHLNLHINSLELGDSAVYFCASSQDWQGPTEAFFGQGTRLTVV.

This rearrangement joins TRBV7-6 to TRBJ2-1, with 8 bases fitting TRBD2. V shed 2 bases, J shed 4 bases, and the junction held 10 bases outside the gene matches. The CDR3 is 17 amino acids. Germline V gives CDR1 SGHVS, CDR2 FNYEAQ. CDR3 in DNA: TGTGCCAGCAGCTTAATTTCGGGGGGGGAAGAGTACAATGAGCAGTTCTTC. Residues: CASSLISGGEEYNEQFF.

The genes are TRBV7-6 and TRBJ2-7; 9 bases fit TRBD1. V was clipped by 1 base and J by 6 bases; unmatched bases: 16. Germline V gene sequence: CDR1 SGHVS, CDR2 FNYEAQ. The CDR3 runs 18 residues. The CDR3: CASSLVDTGGTRYGEQYF. In DNA, the CDR3 is TGTGCCAGCAGCTTAGTAGATACAGGGGGCACGAGATATGGCGAGCAGTACTTC.

This clonotype was recorded only once. This rearrangement joins TRBV19 to TRBJ1-3, with D unclear. Trimming left V 4 bases short and J 4 bases short, with 8 bases between. This CDR3 contains 13 residues. Germline loops: CDR1 LNHDA, CDR2 SQIVND (reference sequence). For the CDR3, the DNA is TGTGCCAGTAGTACCGCAGTAGGAAACACCATATATTTT. It codes for CASSTAVGNTIYF.

The chain is built from TRBV7-3 and TRBJ1-1; a possible D gene is TRBD1 (6 bases). CDR1 is SGHTA, CDR2 FQGTGA, per germline. The CDR3 is 14 amino acids. The V end was cut by 2 bases, the J end by 7 bases, with 14 bases between. The CDR3 region is CASSLAGGQDEAFF. As DNA, the CDR3 is TGTGCCAGCAGCTTAGCGGGGGGCCAGGATGAAGCTTTCTTT. Filled out from reference TRBV7-3 and TRBJ1-1, the complete variable domain reads GAGVSQTPSNKVTEKGKYVELRCDPISGHTALYWYRQSLGQGPEFLIYFQGTGAADDSGLPNDRFFAVRPEGSVSTLKIQRTERGDSAVYLCASSLAGGQDEAFFGQGTRLTVV.

This clonotype was seen a handful of times. The rearrangement links TRBV2 to TRBJ2-4; D is ambiguous. Germline lookup yields CDR1 SNHLY and CDR2 FYNNEI. Between the trimmed V and J ends, which lost 2 bases and 0 bases, there was a span of 8 bases. The CDR3 extends over 15 amino acids. Written as DNA, the CDR3 is TGTGCCAGCAGTGAATACTCCTTAGCCAAAAACATTCAGTACTTC. Amino acids: CASSEYSLAKNIQYF.

This clonotype was observed a few times. This chain connects TRBV12-5 to TRBJ1-1; D gene unclear. The V gene lost 1 base and the J gene lost 0 bases, with 24 bases spanning the gap. CDR1 is LGHNT, CDR2 FRNRAP, per germline. CDR3 size: 20 residues. The CDR3 loop is CASGLATGRRSDRLNTEAFF. The CDR3 bases are TGTGCTAGTGGTTTGGCCACCGGTCGGCGTAGCGATCGCCTGAACACTGAAGCTTTCTTT.

This clonotype turned up a few times. The V gene is TRBV19, the J gene TRBJ2-2; TRBD2 matches at 9 bases. Germline CDR1 reads LNHDA; CDR2 reads SQIVND (reference sequence). This CDR3 is built from 16 residues. V lost 7 bases and J lost 0; bases outside the gene matches: 6. DNA of the CDR3: TGTGCCAGTACCGCAGCGGGGGGTCCGAACACCGGGGAGCTGTTTTTT. Amino acids: CASTAAGGPNTGELFF.

The chain joins TRBV13 to TRBJ2-1; 9 bases are a match to TRBD2. CDR1 is PRHDT, CDR2 FYEKMQ, per germline (reference sequence). The V and J ends lost 5 bases and 5 bases, in that order; junction bases with no gene match: 7. The CDR3 is made up of 15 amino acids. The CDR3 DNA reads as TGTGCCAGCAGCCAGCTAGCGGGGCCAGACAATGAGCAGTTCTTC. This codes for CASSQLAGPDNEQFF.

In its sample, this clonotype was seen a few times. This chain uses TRBV6-6 with TRBJ1-5; a possible D gene is TRBD1 (6 bases). CDR3 length: 12 amino acids. Germline CDR1 reads MNHNY; CDR2 reads SVGAGI (reference sequence). V lost 10 bases and J lost 4, with 11 bases in between. Written as DNA, the CDR3 is TGTGCCACCGGGGGCGGAAATCAGCCCCAGCATTTT. It codes for CATGGGNQPQHF.

There are a few counts of this clonotype. This chain links TRBV29-1 with TRBJ2-1; no clear D gene. The V and J ends lost 3 bases and 0 bases respectively, with 9 bases between them. CDR1 and CDR2 (germline): SQVTM, ANQGSEA. The CDR3 is 14 amino acids. This CDR3 reads CSVDQPSSYNEQFF. The CDR3 coding sequence is TGCAGCGTTGATCAGCCGAGCTCCTACAATGAGCAGTTCTTC.

This clonotype was detected ten times or more. The chain is built from TRBV20-1 and TRBJ2-7; 9 nucleotides agree with TRBD2. V shed 0 bases and J 4 bases; nucleotides not matched to a gene: 7. CDR3 length: 15 amino acids. Germline V gene lookup returns CDR1 DFQATT and CDR2 SNEGSKA (reference sequence). CDR3 coding DNA: TGCAGTGCTAGAGATCTCCTAGCGGGGATGTACGAGCAGTACTTC. Translated: CSARDLLAGMYEQYF.

The chain recombines TRBV28 with TRBJ2-5, with 7 bases identical to TRBD2. V gave up 8 bases and J gave up 1 base; unmatched junction bases: 7. Germline CDR1 is MDHEN and CDR2 is SYDVKM. This CDR3 comprises 14 residues. CDR3 residues: CASGEAGSQETQYF. The CDR3 nucleotides read TGTGCCAGCGGAGAAGCGGGGAGCCAAGAGACCCAGTACTTC. The whole variable domain, filled in from reference TRBV28 and TRBJ2-5, reads DVKVTQSSRYLVKRTGEKVFLECVQDMDHENMFWYRQDPGLGLRLIYFSYDVKMKEKGDIPEGYSVSREKKERFSLILESASTNQTSMYLCASGEAGSQETQYFGPGTRLLVL.

This chain links TRBV19 with TRBJ1-1, with a tentative D call TRBD1 (5 bases). Deletions cut 5 bases from V and 5 bases from J, with 15 bases between. This CDR3 has 14 residues. Germline lookup yields CDR1 LNHDA and CDR2 SQIVND (reference sequence). The CDR3 nucleotides are TGTGCCAGTAGTCTACCACGGAGGGGAACTGAAGCTTTCTTT. This translates into CASSLPRRGTEAFF.

CDR3 protein: CASTVRDTQYF. DNA for the CDR3: TGTGCCAGCACCGTGCGGGATACGCAGTATTTT. The chain uses TRBV12-3 or TRBV12-4 and TRBJ2-3; D call uncertain. This CDR3 spans 11 amino acids. V lost 7 bases, J lost 6 bases, and 8 bases lay in between.

This clonotype was seen only a few times. The chain couples TRBV27 to TRBJ1-5; D perhaps matches TRBD1 (6 bases). V lost 5 bases and J 3 bases, leaving 17 bases between the germline ends. CDR3 length equals 16 residues. CDR1 MNHEY and CDR2 SMNVEV come from the germline V gene (reference sequence). CDR3: CASSPTTGNLNQPQHF. Here the CDR3 DNA reads TGTGCCAGCAGTCCGACCACAGGGAATCTCAATCAGCCCCAGCATTTT.

At least ten counts were recorded for this clonotype. The J gene is TRBJ2-1, the V gene TRBV7-6; D might be TRBD1 or TRBD2, each matching 6 bases. Trimming stripped 1 base from V and 8 bases from J, with 18 bases between. The CDR3 length is 16 residues. The germline V gene has CDR1 SGHVS and CDR2 FNYEAQ. DNA of the CDR3: TGTGCCAGCAGCTTAGATGTGGGGGGCCTCGGAGATGAGCAGTTCTTC. This encodes CASSLDVGGLGDEQFF.

This clonotype appeared a few times. This chain links TRBV2 with TRBJ2-7; D is undetermined. Germline CDR1 and CDR2: SNHLY and FYNNEI. CDR3 length: 13 amino acids. Trimming shortened V by 8 bases and J by 3 bases, and 14 bases separated the two germline ends. CDR3 coding DNA: TGTGCCAGCTGGGGTCCCGAGGACTACGAGCAGTACTTC. Its translation is CASWGPEDYEQYF.

The sample holds one count of this clonotype. The V gene is TRBV10-1, the J gene TRBJ2-1; D may be TRBD2 (5 bases). V gave up 3 bases and J gave up 12 bases, with 21 bases separating them. CDR1 is WNHNN, CDR2 SYGVQD, per germline (reference sequence). The CDR3 is 15 amino acids. The CDR3 DNA follows: TGCGCCAGCAGTGAAGAGATGACGGGATCTGATGGGCAGTTCTTC. Translated: CASSEEMTGSDGQFF.

The V and J genes are TRBV19 and TRBJ1-1; D unresolved. This CDR3 is 16 amino acids long. Germline V gene lookup returns CDR1 LNHDA and CDR2 SQIVND (reference sequence). The V and J ends lost 0 bases and 0 bases respectively, with 11 bases between them. The chain's CDR3 is CASSIDENRLNTEAFF. The DNA for the CDR3 is TGTGCCAGTAGTATAGATGAAAACCGGTTGAACACTGAAGCTTTCTTT.

This clonotype was counted a few times. The chain has TRBV12-5 and TRBJ1-3; D might be TRBD1 (6 bases). The CDR3 length is 14 residues. CDR1 and CDR2 from the germline V gene are LGHNT and FRNRAP. The V and J ends lost 3 bases and 5 bases respectively, with 11 bases between them. The CDR3 region has the DNA TGTGCTAGTGGTTTAAAGGGACACCGAAACACCATATATTTT. It encodes CASGLKGHRNTIYF.

In this sample, this clonotype turned up a few times. V usage is TRBV6-5 and J usage is TRBJ2-7; 10 positions agree with TRBD1. Germline CDR1 MNHEY, CDR2 SVGAGI. This CDR3 contains 13 residues. The ends lost 6 bases at V and 5 bases at J; junction bases unmatched: 4. The CDR3 DNA sequence: TGTGCCAGCAGCTGGACAGGGGGTAACGAGCAGTACTTC. This encodes CASSWTGGNEQYF.

This clonotype was picked up many times. The J gene is TRBJ2-7, the V gene TRBV7-6, with D tentatively TRBD2 (6 bases). Trimming removed 7 bases at V and 6 bases at J, with 13 bases between. The CDR3 has 12 amino acids. Germline assignment: CDR1 SGHVS and CDR2 FNYEAQ. The CDR3 loop reads CASTSSGSEQYF. The CDR3 DNA sequence: TGTGCCAGCACTAGTAGCGGAAGCGAGCAGTACTTC.

This chain connects TRBV12-3 or TRBV12-4 to TRBJ1-1; D may be TRBD1 (5 bases). There are 16 residues in the CDR3. Trimming pared 5 bases from V and 2 bases from J, leaving 18 bases between. CDR3 in amino acids: CASSTLMGQGNTEAFF. DNA for the CDR3: TGTGCCAGCAGTACCCTAATGGGTCAGGGAAACACTGAAGCTTTCTTT.